Detailed here is one TCR beta chain. This clonotype was picked up a small number of times. Its target antigen remains unknown. No much larger clone is present one base from it, and per-base qualities are unavailable. For CDR1 and CDR2, the germline V gene lists MGHDK and SYGVNS. Trimming takes 7 bases off V and 3 bases off J; junction bases not matched to a gene: 13. The CDR3 measures 16 amino acids from cysteine to phenylalanine. Only CDR3 DNA remains: 48 bases, in frame from the first base. This sample was included in a study of response to subunit inactivated influenza vaccine (dated by TCRdb to 2017 to 2018). In terms of the full investigation: The study used deep quantitative T cell receptor repertoire profiling to track responses to a trivalent subunit inactivated influenza vaccine. General conclusions and limits of the study: It was suggested by the authors that each seasonal influenza vaccination may recruit only a limited number of new T cells.

Library preparation was by RT-PCR. Reads for this sample came from an Illumina HiSeq 2500. TCRdb reprocessing: public reads trimmed at Q25 with fastp, clones called with MiXCR, in-frame beta chains kept. Each entry is one CDR3 protein sequence, shown with its most common DNA and genes. Recorded for this sample are approximately 490,000 distinct CDR3 sequences; under 8.5% of them occurred a single time. The ten largest make up about an eighth of the sample. The receptor chain draws on TRBV25-1 and TRBJ2-5; the central 8 bases match TRBD1. Specimen: PBMCs from blood, collected less than 30 months after vaccination. The source is a man aged 50 to 75 who received an inactivated influenza vaccine. Donor details come from another sample of the same person, matched by shared clones. DNA sequence: TGTGCCAGCATGCCCAAGACAGGGGATGGTAAAGAGACCCAGTACTTC. Translation gives CASMPKTGDGKETQYF.